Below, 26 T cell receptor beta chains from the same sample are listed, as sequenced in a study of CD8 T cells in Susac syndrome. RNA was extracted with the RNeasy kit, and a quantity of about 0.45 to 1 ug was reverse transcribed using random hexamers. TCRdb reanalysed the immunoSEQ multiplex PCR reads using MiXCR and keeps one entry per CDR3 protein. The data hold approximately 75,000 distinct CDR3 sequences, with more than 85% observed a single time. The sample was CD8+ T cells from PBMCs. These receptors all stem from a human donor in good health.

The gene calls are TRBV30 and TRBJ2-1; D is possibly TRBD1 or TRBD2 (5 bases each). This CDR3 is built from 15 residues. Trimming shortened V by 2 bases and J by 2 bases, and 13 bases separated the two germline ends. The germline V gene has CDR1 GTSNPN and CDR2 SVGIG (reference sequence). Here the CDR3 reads CAWSSGTATYNEQFF. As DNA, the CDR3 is TGTGCCTGGAGTTCCGGGACCGCTACCTACAATGAGCAGTTCTTC.

The DNA of the CDR3 is TGTGCCAGCAGTCAGGCATCCGGGACCTATGGCTACACCTTC. Protein: CASSQASGTYGYTF. The chain employs TRBV28 and TRBJ1-2; D may be TRBD1 (5 bases). Germline assignment: CDR1 MDHEN and CDR2 SYDVKM. This CDR3 has 14 amino acids. V lost 5 bases and J lost 4, with 14 bases in between.

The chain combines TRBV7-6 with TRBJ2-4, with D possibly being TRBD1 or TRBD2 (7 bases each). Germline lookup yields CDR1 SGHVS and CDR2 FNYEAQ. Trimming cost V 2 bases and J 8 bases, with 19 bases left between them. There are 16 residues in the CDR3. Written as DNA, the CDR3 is TGTGCCAGCAGCTTATATGGGGAGGGGGCGGAGGACATTCAGTACTTC. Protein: CASSLYGEGAEDIQYF. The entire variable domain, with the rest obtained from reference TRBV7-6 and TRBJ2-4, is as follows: GAGVSQSPRYKVTKRGQDVALRCDPISGHVSLYWYRQALGQGPEFLTYFNYEAQQDKSGLPNDRFSAERPEGSISTLTIQRTEQRDSAMYRCASSLYGEGAEDIQYFGAGTRLSVL.

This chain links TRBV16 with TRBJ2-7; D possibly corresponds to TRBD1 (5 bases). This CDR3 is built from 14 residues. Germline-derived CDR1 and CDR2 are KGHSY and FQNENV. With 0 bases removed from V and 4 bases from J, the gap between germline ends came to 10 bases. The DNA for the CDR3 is TGTGCCAGCAGCCAATCGGCAGGGATATACGAGCAGTACGTC. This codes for CASSQSAGIYEQYV.

The CDR3 here is CASSLAGGNQPQHF. Here the CDR3 DNA reads TGCGCCAGCAGCTTGGCGGGGGGGAATCAGCCCCAGCATTTT. The chain has TRBV5-1 and TRBJ1-5, with D possibly being TRBD1 (5 bases). From germline, CDR1 is SGHRS and CDR2 YFSETQ. V was cut by 0 bases and J by 4 bases, with 8 bases left in between. The CDR3 runs 14 residues.

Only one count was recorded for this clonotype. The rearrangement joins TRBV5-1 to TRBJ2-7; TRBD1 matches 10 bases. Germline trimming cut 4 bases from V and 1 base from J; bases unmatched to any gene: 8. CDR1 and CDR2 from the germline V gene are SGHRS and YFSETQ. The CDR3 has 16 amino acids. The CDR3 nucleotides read TGCGCCAGCAGCACGGGACAGGGGAGGACTTCCTACGAGCAGTACTTC. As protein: CASSTGQGRTSYEQYF.

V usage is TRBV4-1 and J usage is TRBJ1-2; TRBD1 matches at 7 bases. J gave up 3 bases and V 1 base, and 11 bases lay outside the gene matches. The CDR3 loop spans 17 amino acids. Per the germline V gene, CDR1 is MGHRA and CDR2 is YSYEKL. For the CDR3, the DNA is TGCGCCAGCAGCCAAGCTCCGACAGGGACCTCCTACTATGGCTACACCTTC. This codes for CASSQAPTGTSYYGYTF.

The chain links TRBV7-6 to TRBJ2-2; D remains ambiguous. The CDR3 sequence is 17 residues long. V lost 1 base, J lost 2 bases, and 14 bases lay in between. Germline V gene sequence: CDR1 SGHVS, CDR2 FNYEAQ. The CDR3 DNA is TGTGCCAGCAGCTTAGTCGTAGGTCTAAATAACACCGGGGAGCTGTTTTTT. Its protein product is CASSLVVGLNNTGELFF.

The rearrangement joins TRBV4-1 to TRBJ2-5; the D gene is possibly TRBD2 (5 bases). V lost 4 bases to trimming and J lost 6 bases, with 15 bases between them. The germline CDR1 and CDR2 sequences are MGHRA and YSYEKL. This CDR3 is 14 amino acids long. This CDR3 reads CASSPEVRGKTQYF. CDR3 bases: TGCGCCAGCAGCCCCGAGGTCCGGGGAAAGACCCAGTACTTC.

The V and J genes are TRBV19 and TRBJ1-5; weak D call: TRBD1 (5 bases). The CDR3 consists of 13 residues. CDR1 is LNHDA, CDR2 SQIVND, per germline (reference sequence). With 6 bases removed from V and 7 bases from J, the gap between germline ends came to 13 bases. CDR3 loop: CASSPQGWQPQHF. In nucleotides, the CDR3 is TGTGCCAGTAGCCCTCAGGGTTGGCAGCCCCAGCATTTT.

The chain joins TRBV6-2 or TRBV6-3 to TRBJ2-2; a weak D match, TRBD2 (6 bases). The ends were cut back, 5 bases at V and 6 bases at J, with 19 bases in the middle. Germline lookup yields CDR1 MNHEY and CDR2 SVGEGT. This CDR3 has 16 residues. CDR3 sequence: CASSLTPGLGSGELFF. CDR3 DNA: TGTGCCAGCAGTCTGACCCCGGGACTCGGGTCCGGGGAGCTGTTTTTT.

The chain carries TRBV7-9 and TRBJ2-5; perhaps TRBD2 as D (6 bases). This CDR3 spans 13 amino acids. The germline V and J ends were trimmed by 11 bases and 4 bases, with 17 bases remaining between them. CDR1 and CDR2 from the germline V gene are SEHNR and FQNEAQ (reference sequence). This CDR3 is CAVEGRWGETQYF. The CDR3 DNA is TGTGCCGTGGAGGGGCGCTGGGGAGAGACCCAGTACTTC.

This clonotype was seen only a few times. In DNA form, the CDR3 reads TGTGCCAGCAAAAAACAGGGAGGTGGAAACACCATATATTTT. Translating it yields CASKKQGGGNTIYF. The chain employs TRBV27 and TRBJ1-3; D perhaps matches TRBD1 (6 bases). The V end was cut by 7 bases, the J end by 3 bases, with 13 bases between. The CDR3 extends over 14 amino acids. CDR1 MNHEY and CDR2 SMNVEV come from the germline V gene (reference sequence).

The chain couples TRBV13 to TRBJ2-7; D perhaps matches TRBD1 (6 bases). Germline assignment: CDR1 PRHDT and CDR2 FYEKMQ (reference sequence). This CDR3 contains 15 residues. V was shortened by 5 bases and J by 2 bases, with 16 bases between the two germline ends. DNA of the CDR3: TGTGCCAGCAGCGTCTTCCGGGACATTGCCTACGAGCAGTACGTC. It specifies CASSVFRDIAYEQYV.

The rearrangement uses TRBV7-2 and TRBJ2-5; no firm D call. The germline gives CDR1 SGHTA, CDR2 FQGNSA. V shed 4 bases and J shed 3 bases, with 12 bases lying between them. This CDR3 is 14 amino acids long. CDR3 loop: CASSWLLVKETQYF. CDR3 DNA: TGTGCCAGCAGCTGGCTCCTGGTGAAAGAGACCCAGTACTTC.

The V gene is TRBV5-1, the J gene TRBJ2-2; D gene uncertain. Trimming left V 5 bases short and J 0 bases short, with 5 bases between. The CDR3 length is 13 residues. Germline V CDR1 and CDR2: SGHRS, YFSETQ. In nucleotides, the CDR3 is TGCGCCAGCAGTACAGCGAACACCGGGGAGCTGTTTTTT. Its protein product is CASSTANTGELFF. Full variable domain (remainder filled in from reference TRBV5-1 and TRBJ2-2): KAGVTQTPRYLIKTRGQQVTLSCSPISGHRSVSWYQQTPGQGLQFLFEYFSETQRNKGNFPGRFSGRQFSNSRSEMNVSTLELGDSALYLCASSTANTGELFFGEGSRLTVL.

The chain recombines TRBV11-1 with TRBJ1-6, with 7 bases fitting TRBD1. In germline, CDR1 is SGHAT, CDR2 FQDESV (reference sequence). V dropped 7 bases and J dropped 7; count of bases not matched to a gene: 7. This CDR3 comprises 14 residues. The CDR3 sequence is CASTHRGNNSPLHF. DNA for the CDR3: TGTGCCAGCACCCACAGGGGAAACAATTCACCCCTCCACTTT.

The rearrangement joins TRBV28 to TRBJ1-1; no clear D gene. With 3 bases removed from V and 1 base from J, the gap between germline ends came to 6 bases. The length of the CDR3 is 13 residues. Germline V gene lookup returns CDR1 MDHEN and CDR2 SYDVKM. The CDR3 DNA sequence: TGTGCCAGCAGTTTGGGCAAGAACACTGAAGCTTTCTTT. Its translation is CASSLGKNTEAFF.

The CDR3 protein is CASSHPGTSPYEQYF. For the CDR3, the DNA is TGCGCCAGCAGCCACCCCGGGACTTCCCCCTACGAGCAGTACTTC. V and J are TRBV4-1 and TRBJ2-7; D may be TRBD2 (6 bases). The germline V gene encodes CDR1 MGHRA and CDR2 YSYEKL. The V and J ends lost 3 bases and 2 bases respectively, with 14 bases between them. The CDR3 runs 15 residues.

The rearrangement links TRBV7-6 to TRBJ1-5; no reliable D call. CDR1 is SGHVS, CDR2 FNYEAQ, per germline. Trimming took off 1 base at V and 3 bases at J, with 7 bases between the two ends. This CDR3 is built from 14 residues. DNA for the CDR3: TGTGCCAGCAGCTTAGGGGGATACAATCAGCCCCAGCATTTT. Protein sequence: CASSLGGYNQPQHF.

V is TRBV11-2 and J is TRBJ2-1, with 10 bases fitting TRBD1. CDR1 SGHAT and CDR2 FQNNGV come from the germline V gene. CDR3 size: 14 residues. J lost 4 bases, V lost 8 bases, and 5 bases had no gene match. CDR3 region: CASLTGGAYNEQFF. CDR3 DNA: TGTGCCAGCTTGACAGGGGGCGCGTACAATGAGCAGTTCTTC.

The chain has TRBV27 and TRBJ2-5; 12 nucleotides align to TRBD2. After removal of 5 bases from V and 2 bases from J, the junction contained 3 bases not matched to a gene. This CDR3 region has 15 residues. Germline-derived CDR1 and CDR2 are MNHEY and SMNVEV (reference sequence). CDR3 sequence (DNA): TGTGCCAGCAGTCTCCTAGCGGGGGGGCAAGAGACCCAGTACTTC. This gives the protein CASSLLAGGQETQYF.

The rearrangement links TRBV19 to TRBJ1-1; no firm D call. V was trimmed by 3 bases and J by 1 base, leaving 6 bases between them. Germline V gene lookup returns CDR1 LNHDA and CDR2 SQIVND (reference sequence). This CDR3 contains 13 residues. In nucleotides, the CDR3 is TGTGCCAGTAGTATTCTAGAGAACACTGAAGCTTTCTTT. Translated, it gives CASSILENTEAFF.

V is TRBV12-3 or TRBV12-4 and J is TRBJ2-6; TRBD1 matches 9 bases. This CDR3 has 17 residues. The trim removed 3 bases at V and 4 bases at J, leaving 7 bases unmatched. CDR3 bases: TGTGCCAGCAGTTTCGGGACAGGGTTTTCGGGGGCCAACGTCCTGACTTTC. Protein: CASSFGTGFSGANVLTF.

CDR3: CSARSSGGAWGQPQHF. Here the CDR3 DNA reads TGCAGTGCTAGATCCTCCGGGGGGGCATGGGGTCAGCCCCAGCATTTT. The V gene is TRBV20-1, the J gene TRBJ1-5; D might be TRBD1 (6 bases). This CDR3 region has 16 residues. With 2 bases removed from V and 6 bases from J, the gap between germline ends came to 20 bases. The V gene's germline CDR1 is DFQATT and CDR2 SNEGSKA (reference sequence).

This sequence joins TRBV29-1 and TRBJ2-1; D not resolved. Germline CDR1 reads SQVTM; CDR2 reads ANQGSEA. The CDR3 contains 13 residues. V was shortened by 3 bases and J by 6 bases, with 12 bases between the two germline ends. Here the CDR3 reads CSVDGHVRNEQFF. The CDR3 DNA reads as TGCAGCGTTGATGGCCACGTGCGCAATGAGCAGTTCTTC.